Listed below are T cell receptor beta chains from one sample, sequenced in a study of blood T cell repertoires in COVID-19. TCRdb keeps only in-frame clones here, not all; method: immunoSEQ multiplex PCR. The sample lists 40,000 or so clones, roughly 80% occurring once. Sequencing was carried out using peripheral blood. These receptors were collected from a man aged 55 to 70 with COVID-19, enrolled during active disease. CDR3s include the opening cysteine and the closing phenylalanine or tryptophan. A D gene is named only where the DNA matches it firmly. Size is omitted from some rows. Given values are once, few, many or a class for expanded clones.

J | size | V | D | length | DNA | CDR3
TRBJ2-1 | . | TRBV4-3 | TRBD1 | 13 | TGCGCCAGCAGCCAGGCGACAGGGGGGCGGAGGTTCTTC | CASSQATGGRRFF
TRBJ2-7 | . | TRBV15 | . | 13 | TGTGCCACCAGCAGAGCCGAGATCTACGAGCAGTACTTC | CATSRAEIYEQYF
TRBJ1-5 | once | TRBV7-9 | TRBD1 | 16 | TGTGCCAGCAGCTCATCGACAGGGCCACCCAATCAGCCCCAGCATTTT | CASSSSTGPPNQPQHF
TRBJ2-2 | . | TRBV18 | TRBD1 | 15 | TGTGCCAGCTCACCACCGGGCAGGGGGCTTACGGAGCTGTTTTTT | CASSPPGRGLTELFF
TRBJ2-4 | . | TRBV28 | TRBD1 | 14 | TGTGCCAGCAGTTTAGCGGGACAGGGAAACATTCAGTACTTC | CASSLAGQGNIQYF
TRBJ1-2 | . | TRBV7-2 | TRBD1 | 13 | TGTGCCAGCAGACCAGGGGGATTCTATGGCTACACCTTC | CASRPGGFYGYTF
TRBJ1-5 | . | TRBV7-9 | . | 15 | TGTGCCAGCAGCCCTACAGGGATTGGCAATCAGCCCCAGCATTTT | CASSPTGIGNQPQHF
TRBJ2-6 | . | TRBV7-2 | TRBD1 | 18 | TGTGCCAGCAGCTTAACCGGGACAGGGATATCTGGGGCCAACGTCCTGACTTTC | CASSLTGTGISGANVLTF
TRBJ2-7 | . | TRBV18 | . | 13 | TGTGCCAGCTCAGAACAGGTGGAGGGCGAGCAGTACTTC | CASSEQVEGEQYF
TRBJ2-7 | . | TRBV27 | TRBD1 | 14 | TGTGCCAGCAGTTCCGGGACAGGGGGCTACGAGCAGTACTTC | CASSSGTGGYEQYF
TRBJ1-6 | . | TRBV15 | . | 15 | TGTGCCACCAGCAGGACCTCAGGGAATGATTCACCCCTCCACTTT | CATSRTSGNDSPLHF
TRBJ1-2 | . | TRBV6-2/TRBV6-3 | . | 15 | TGTGCCAGCAGTTACGATTTCCGGGGAGGCCTTGGCTACACCTTC | CASSYDFRGGLGYTF
TRBJ2-1 | . | TRBV12-3/TRBV12-4 | . | 12 | TGTGCCTCCAGGACCGAGGGGGATGAGCAGTTCTTC | CASRTEGDEQFF
TRBJ1-1 | . | TRBV6-2/TRBV6-3 | . | 12 | TGTGCCAGCAGTTCCTTTGGGGCAAGGGCTTTCTTT | CASSSFGARAFF
TRBJ1-4 | . | TRBV3-1/TRBV3-2 | TRBD1 | 20 | TGTGCCAGCAGCCACCCCAGTGGGACAGGGGGCTTGGGGGGAAGTGAAAAACTGTTTTTT | CASSHPSGTGGLGGSEKLFF
TRBJ2-7 | . | TRBV5-1 | TRBD1 | 14 | TGCGCCAGCAGCTTAACAGGGGTCTCCTACGAGCAGTACTTC | CASSLTGVSYEQYF
TRBJ2-2 | . | TRBV4-2 | TRBD2 | 16 | TGTGCCAGCAGCCAAGATGTAGCGGGAGACACCGGGGAGCTGTTTTTT | CASSQDVAGDTGELFF